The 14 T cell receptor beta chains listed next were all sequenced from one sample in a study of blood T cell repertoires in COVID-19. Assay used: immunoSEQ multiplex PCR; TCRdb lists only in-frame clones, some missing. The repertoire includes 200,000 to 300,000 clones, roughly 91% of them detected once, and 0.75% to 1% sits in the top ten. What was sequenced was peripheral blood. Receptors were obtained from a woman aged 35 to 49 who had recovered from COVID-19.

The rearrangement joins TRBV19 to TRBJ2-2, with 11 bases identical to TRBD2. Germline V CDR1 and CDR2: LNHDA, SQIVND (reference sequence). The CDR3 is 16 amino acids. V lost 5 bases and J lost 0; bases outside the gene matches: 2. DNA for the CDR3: TGTGCCAGTAGTCTGACTAGCGGGGCGAACACCGGGGAGCTGTTTTTT. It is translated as CASSLTSGANTGELFF. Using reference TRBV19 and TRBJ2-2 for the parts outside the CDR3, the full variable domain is DGGITQSPKYLFRKEGQNVTLSCEQNLNHDAMYWYRQDPGQGLRLIYYSQIVNDFQKGDIAEGYSVSREKKESFPLTVTSAQKNPTAFYLCASSLTSGANTGELFFGEGSRLTVL.

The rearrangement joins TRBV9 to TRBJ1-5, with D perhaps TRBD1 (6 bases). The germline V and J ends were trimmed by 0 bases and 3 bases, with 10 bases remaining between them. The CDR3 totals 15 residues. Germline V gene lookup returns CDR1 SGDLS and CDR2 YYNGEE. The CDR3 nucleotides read TGTGCCAGCAGCGTAGCGGGGGGGGCCAATCAGCCCCAGCATTTT. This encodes CASSVAGGANQPQHF.

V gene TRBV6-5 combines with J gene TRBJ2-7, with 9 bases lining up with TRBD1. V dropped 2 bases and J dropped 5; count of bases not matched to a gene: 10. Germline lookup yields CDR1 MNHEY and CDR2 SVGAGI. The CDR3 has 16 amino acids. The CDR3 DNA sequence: TGTGCCAGCAGTTACCAACCCCGGGGACAGGGCCACGAGCAGTACTTC. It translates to CASSYQPRGQGHEQYF.

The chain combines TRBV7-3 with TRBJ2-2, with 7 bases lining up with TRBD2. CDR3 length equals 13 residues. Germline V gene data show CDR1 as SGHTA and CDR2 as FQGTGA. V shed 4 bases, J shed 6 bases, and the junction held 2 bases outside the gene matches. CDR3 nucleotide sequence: TGTGCCAGCAGCTCCCGGGGGGCCGGGGAGCTGTTTTTT. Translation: CASSSRGAGELFF.

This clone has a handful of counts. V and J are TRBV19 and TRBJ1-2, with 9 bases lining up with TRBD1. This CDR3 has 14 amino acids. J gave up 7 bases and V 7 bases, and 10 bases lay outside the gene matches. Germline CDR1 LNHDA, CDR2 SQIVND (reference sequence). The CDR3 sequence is CASTRTGEAPGYTF. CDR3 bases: TGTGCCAGTACCCGGACAGGGGAGGCCCCTGGCTACACCTTC.

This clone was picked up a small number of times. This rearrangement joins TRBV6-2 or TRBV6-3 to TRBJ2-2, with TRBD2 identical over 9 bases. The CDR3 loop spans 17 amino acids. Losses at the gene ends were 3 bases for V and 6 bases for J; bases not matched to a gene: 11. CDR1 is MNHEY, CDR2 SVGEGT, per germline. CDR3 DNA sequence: TGTGCCAGCAGTTATAGGTCTAGCGGGATGGTAGCCGGGGAGCTGTTTTTT. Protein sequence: CASSYRSSGMVAGELFF.

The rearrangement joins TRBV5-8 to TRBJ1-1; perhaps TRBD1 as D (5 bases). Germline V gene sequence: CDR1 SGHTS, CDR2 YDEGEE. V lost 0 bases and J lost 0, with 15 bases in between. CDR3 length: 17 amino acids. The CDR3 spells CASSLGQGFFMNTEAFF. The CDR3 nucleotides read TGTGCCAGCAGCTTGGGGCAGGGTTTCTTCATGAACACTGAAGCTTTCTTT.

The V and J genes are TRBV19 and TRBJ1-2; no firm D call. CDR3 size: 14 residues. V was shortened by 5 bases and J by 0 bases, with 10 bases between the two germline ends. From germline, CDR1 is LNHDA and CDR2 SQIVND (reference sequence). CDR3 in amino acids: CASSLAEANYGYTF. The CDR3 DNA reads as TGTGCCAGTAGTCTGGCGGAAGCTAACTATGGCTACACCTTC.

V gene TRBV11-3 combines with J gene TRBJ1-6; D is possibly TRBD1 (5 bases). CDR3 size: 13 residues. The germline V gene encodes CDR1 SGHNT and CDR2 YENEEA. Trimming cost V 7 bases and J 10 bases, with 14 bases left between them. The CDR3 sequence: CASTPGGGSPLHF. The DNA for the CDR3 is TGTGCCAGCACCCCCGGGGGAGGGTCACCCCTCCACTTT.

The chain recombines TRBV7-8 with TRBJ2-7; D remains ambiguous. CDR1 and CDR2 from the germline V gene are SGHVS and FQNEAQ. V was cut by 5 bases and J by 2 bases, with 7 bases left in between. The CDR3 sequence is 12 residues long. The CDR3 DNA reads TGTGCCAGCAGCCATGGGCCCTACGAGCAGTACTTC. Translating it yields CASSHGPYEQYF.

This CDR3 reads CASSYIGVGGYTF. The CDR3 DNA reads TGTGCCAGCAGTTACATCGGGGTCGGTGGCTACACCTTC. This chain joins TRBV6-5 and TRBJ1-2, with unresolved D. CDR3 length: 13 amino acids. Trimming took 2 bases from V and 7 from J, leaving 11 bases between them. The V gene's germline CDR1 is MNHEY and CDR2 SVGAGI.

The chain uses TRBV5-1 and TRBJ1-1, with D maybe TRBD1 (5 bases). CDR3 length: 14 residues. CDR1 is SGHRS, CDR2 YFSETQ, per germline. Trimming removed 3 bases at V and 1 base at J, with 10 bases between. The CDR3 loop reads CASSSLDKNTEAFF. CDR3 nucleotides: TGCGCCAGCAGCTCCCTGGACAAGAACACTGAAGCTTTCTTT.

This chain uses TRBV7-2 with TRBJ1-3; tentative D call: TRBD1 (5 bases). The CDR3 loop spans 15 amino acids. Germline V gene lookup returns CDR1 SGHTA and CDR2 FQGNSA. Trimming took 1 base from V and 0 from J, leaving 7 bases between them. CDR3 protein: CASSLVGGSGNTIYF. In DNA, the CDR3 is TGTGCCAGCAGCTTAGTGGGGGGCTCTGGAAACACCATATATTTT.

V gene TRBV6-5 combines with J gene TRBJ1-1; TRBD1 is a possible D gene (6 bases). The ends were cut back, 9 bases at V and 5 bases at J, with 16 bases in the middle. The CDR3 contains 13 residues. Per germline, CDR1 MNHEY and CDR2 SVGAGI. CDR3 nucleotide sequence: TGTGCCAGTAGGGGGGGCACAGGGACTGAAGCTTTCTTT. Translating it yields CASRGGTGTEAFF.